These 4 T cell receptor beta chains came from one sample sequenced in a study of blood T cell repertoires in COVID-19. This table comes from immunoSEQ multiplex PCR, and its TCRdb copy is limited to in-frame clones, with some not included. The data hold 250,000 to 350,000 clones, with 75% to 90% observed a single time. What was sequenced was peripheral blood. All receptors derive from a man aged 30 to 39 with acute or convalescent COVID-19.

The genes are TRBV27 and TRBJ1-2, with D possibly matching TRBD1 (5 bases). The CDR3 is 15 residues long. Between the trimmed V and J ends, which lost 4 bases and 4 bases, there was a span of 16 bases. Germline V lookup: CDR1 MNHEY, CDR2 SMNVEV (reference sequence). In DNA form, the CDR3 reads TGTGCCAGCAGTTCCACAGGAGTTCTAGGCTATGGCTACACCTTC. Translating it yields CASSSTGVLGYGYTF.

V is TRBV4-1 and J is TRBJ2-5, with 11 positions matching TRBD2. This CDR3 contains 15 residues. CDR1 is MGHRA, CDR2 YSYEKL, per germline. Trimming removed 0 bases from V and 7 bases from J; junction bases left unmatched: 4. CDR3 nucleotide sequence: TGCGCCAGCAGCCAAGATGACCTAGCGGGGGGGACCCAGTACTTC. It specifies CASSQDDLAGGTQYF.

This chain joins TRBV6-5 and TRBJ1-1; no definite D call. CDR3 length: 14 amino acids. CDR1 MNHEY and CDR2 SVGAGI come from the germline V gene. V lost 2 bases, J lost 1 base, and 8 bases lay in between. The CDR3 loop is CASSYEAANTEAFF. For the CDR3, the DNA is TGTGCCAGCAGTTACGAGGCAGCGAACACTGAAGCTTTCTTT.

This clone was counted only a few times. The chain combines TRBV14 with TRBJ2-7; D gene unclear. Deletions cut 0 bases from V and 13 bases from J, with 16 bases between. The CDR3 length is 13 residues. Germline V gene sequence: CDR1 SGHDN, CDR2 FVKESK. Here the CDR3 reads CASSQDQVSQGYF. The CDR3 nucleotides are TGTGCCAGCAGCCAAGATCAGGTCAGCCAAGGTTACTTC.